Shown below are 32 T cell receptor beta chains from a single sample sequenced in a study of T cells in Graves' hyperthyroidism and ophthalmopathy. Amplified TCR beta CDR3 regions derived from RNA transcripts. A first-round RT-PCR of the TCR CDR3 used the HTBI primer set. In TCRdb, the multiplex PCR reads were re-called with MiXCR into one record per CDR3 protein. This repertoire shows 350,000 to 400,000 distinct CDR3 sequences, more than 12% found once; its top ten account for approximately 29%. Sequenced input: blood. All receptors come from a woman aged 25-40 years with Graves' hyperthyroidism.

This clonotype appeared many times. The chain has TRBV5-8 and TRBJ2-7, with 13 bases fitting TRBD2. The ends lost 4 bases at V and 1 base at J; junction bases unmatched: 2. CDR1 and CDR2 (germline): SGHTS, YDEGEE. This CDR3 has 15 amino acids. The CDR3 sequence: CASSLTSGRSYEQYF. The CDR3 DNA reads as TGTGCCAGCAGCCTGACTAGCGGGAGGTCCTACGAGCAGTACTTC.

This rearrangement joins TRBV10-1 to TRBJ2-7; 12 bases map to TRBD2. In germline, CDR1 is WNHNN, CDR2 SYGVQD (reference sequence). V was pared by 2 bases and J by 7 bases, with 12 bases of the junction left unmatched. The CDR3 is made up of 17 amino acids. CDR3 region: CASSELAGGDILDEQYF. CDR3 bases: TGCGCCAGCAGTGAGCTAGCGGGAGGGGATATTTTGGATGAGCAGTACTTC.

This clonotype came up many times. The V call is TRBV3-1, the J call TRBJ2-1; weak D call: TRBD2 (5 bases). The CDR3 runs to 16 residues. Trimming cost V 1 base and J 0 bases, with 10 bases left between them. Germline V gene sequence: CDR1 LGHDT, CDR2 YNNKEL (reference sequence). Written as DNA, the CDR3 is TGTGCCAGCAGCCAAGTCCAGCGGAGCTCCTACAATGAGCAGTTCTTC. Encoded protein: CASSQVQRSSYNEQFF.

The CDR3 region has the DNA TGTGCCAGCAGTTACCCGGGGGCGCGTCAGCCCCAGCATTTT. This sequence encodes CASSYPGARQPQHF. J is TRBJ1-5 and V is TRBV6-1; D possibly corresponds to TRBD1 (6 bases). CDR1 and CDR2 (germline): MNHNS, SASEGT. Trimming took 5 bases from V and 6 from J, leaving 14 bases between them. The CDR3 is made up of 14 amino acids.

This clonotype came up a few times. A much larger clone sits a single nucleotide away, making a read error possible. This is likely a read error, given that the CDR3 carries no conserved phenylalanine or tryptophan at its end. The chain recombines TRBV10-3 with TRBJ2-7; TRBD1 is a possible D gene (7 bases). The CDR3 covers 13 residues. Per the germline V gene, CDR1 is ENHRY and CDR2 is SYGVKD. V gave up 6 bases and J gave up 5 bases, with 14 bases separating them. Here the CDR3 DNA reads TGTGCCATCAGCCAGGGGGGATCGGACGAGCAGTACCTC. As protein: CAISQGGSDEQYL.

This clonotype occurred once. CDR3 loop: CASKQGYTEAFF. The DNA for the CDR3 is TGTGCCAGCAAACAGGGATACACTGAAGCTTTCTTT. This rearrangement joins TRBV27 to TRBJ1-1; possible D gene TRBD1, 6 bases. Germline values: CDR1 MNHEY, CDR2 SMNVEV (reference sequence). Trimming took off 7 bases at V and 3 bases at J, with 9 bases between the two ends. The CDR3 is made up of 12 amino acids.

The chain uses TRBV6-2 or TRBV6-3 and TRBJ2-4; D perhaps matches TRBD2 (7 bases). Germline loops: CDR1 MNHEY, CDR2 SVGEGT. Trimming cost V 9 bases and J 4 bases, with 16 bases left between them. The CDR3 is made up of 14 amino acids. Written as DNA, the CDR3 is TGTGCCAGTGAAGAGGGGGGGGCTAAAAACATTCAGTACTTC. Residues: CASEEGGAKNIQYF.

This chain uses TRBV13 with TRBJ2-7; 10 nucleotides align to TRBD2. Trimming at V came to 5 bases and at J to 5 bases, leaving 6 bases not matched to a gene. CDR3 length: 14 residues. Per the germline V gene, CDR1 is PRHDT and CDR2 is FYEKMQ (reference sequence). The CDR3 DNA reads as TGTGCCAGCAGCCCTAGCGGGAGTCGGCACGAGCAGTACTTC. It encodes CASSPSGSRHEQYF.

The chain joins TRBV12-3 or TRBV12-4 to TRBJ2-5, with 11 bases lining up with TRBD2. V was clipped by 1 base and J by 4 bases; unmatched bases: 5. The CDR3 is 16 amino acids. CDR3 amino acids: CASSLGIAGGGETQYF. In nucleotides, the CDR3 is TGTGCCAGCAGTTTAGGGATAGCGGGAGGGGGAGAGACCCAGTACTTC.

This clonotype was seen at least ten times. This chain connects TRBV18 to TRBJ1-1; D remains unclear. V gave up 1 base and J gave up 0 bases, with 12 bases separating them. The CDR3 extends over 16 amino acids. Germline V gene sequence: CDR1 KGHSH, CDR2 LQKENI. The CDR3 coding sequence is TGTGCCAGCTCACCACGGAATCAAAACATGAACACTGAAGCTTTCTTT. Translation: CASSPRNQNMNTEAFF.

This clonotype was picked up many times. V gene TRBV18 combines with J gene TRBJ1-5; D gene unclear. Germline CDR1 reads KGHSH; CDR2 reads LQKENI. Trimming left V 8 bases short and J 0 bases short, with 11 bases between. The CDR3 spans 14 residues. The CDR3, as DNA: TGTGCCAGCAGCCAAGGGATTAGCAATCAGCCCCAGCATTTT. Amino acids: CASSQGISNQPQHF. The whole variable domain, remainder taken from reference TRBV18 and TRBJ1-5, is NAGVMQNPRHLVRRRGQEARLRCSPMKGHSHVYWYRQLPEEGLKFMVYLQKENIIDESGMPKERFSAEFPKEGPSILRIQQVVRGDSAAYFCASSQGISNQPQHFGDGTRLSIL.

This clonotype was detected many times. The chain carries TRBV20-1 and TRBJ1-1; D not resolved. Trimming removed 0 bases from V and 0 bases from J, with 11 bases in between. CDR3 size: 15 residues. The V gene's germline CDR1 is DFQATT and CDR2 SNEGSKA (reference sequence). The CDR3: CSARDLLQLNTEAFF. The CDR3 DNA follows: TGCAGTGCTAGAGATCTTCTACAGTTGAACACTGAAGCTTTCTTT.

This clonotype was counted at least ten times. The chain links TRBV7-9 to TRBJ2-3, with D possibly being TRBD2 (5 bases). Germline loops: CDR1 SEHNR, CDR2 FQNEAQ (reference sequence). CDR3 size: 16 residues. With 1 base removed from V and 0 bases from J, the gap between germline ends came to 11 bases. The CDR3 DNA is TGTGCCAGCAGCTTAGGCGTTAGCGAGAGCACAGATACGCAGTATTTT. Its protein product is CASSLGVSESTDTQYF.

This clonotype was counted at least ten times. As DNA, the CDR3 is TGCAGTGGCCTCGGGGGGCGAAACAATGAGCAGTTCTTC. It is translated as CSGLGGRNNEQFF. The chain carries TRBV20-1 and TRBJ2-1, with TRBD2 as a possible D gene (7 bases). The V gene's germline CDR1 is DFQATT and CDR2 SNEGSKA (reference sequence). V lost 7 bases and J lost 5, with 15 bases in between. This CDR3 spans 13 amino acids.

In this sample, this clonotype turned up a few times. This rearrangement joins TRBV20-1 to TRBJ2-7; TRBD2 matches 7 bases. V was clipped by 1 base and J by 5 bases; unmatched bases: 11. Germline V gives CDR1 DFQATT, CDR2 SNEGSKA (reference sequence). The CDR3 runs to 15 residues. CDR3 bases: TGCAGTGCTAGAGCTCCGGGAGGAGGAGAGAACGAGCAGTACTTC. Translated: CSARAPGGGENEQYF.

This clonotype was found many times. The chain employs TRBV3-1 and TRBJ2-3, with TRBD1 identical over 8 bases. CDR3 size: 16 residues. Trimming removed 5 bases from V and 1 base from J; junction bases left unmatched: 8. Per germline, CDR1 LGHDT and CDR2 YNNKEL (reference sequence). The CDR3 reads CASSASTGAGTDTQYF. The CDR3 DNA reads TGTGCCAGCAGCGCCTCGACAGGGGCGGGCACAGATACGCAGTATTTT.

This clonotype was seen at least ten times. The chain employs TRBV6-1 and TRBJ2-3; 12 nucleotides line up with TRBD1. CDR3 length: 16 amino acids. The junction had 13 bases not matched to a gene; V was cut back by 11 bases and J by 4 bases. Germline CDR1 MNHNS, CDR2 SASEGT. This CDR3 reads CACQARDRGRSDTQYF. As DNA, the CDR3 is TGTGCCTGCCAGGCCCGGGACAGGGGGCGTTCAGATACGCAGTATTTT.

The sample holds many counts of this clonotype. V gene TRBV3-1 combines with J gene TRBJ2-3; D unresolved. V lost 5 bases to trimming and J lost 7 bases, with 13 bases between them. CDR1 is LGHDT and CDR2 is YNNKEL in the germline V gene (reference sequence). This CDR3 contains 13 residues. The DNA for the CDR3 is TGTGCCAGCAGCTCCGACTCATACCATACGCAGTATTTT. Its translation: CASSSDSYHTQYF.

A few counts support this clonotype. The chain is built from TRBV9 and TRBJ1-3, with 7 positions matching TRBD1. Germline V gene sequence: CDR1 SGDLS, CDR2 YYNGEE. V lost 1 base and J lost 4; bases outside the gene matches: 8. CDR3 length equals 16 residues. The CDR3 region has the DNA TGTGCCAGCAGCGTAAGGGGGCAGGCGAGAGGAAACACCATATATTTT. Translated, it gives CASSVRGQARGNTIYF.

The gene calls are TRBV5-1 and TRBJ2-1; D unresolved. Trimming removed 0 bases from V and 0 bases from J, with 4 bases in between. CDR1 and CDR2 (germline): SGHRS, YFSETQ. The CDR3 length is 14 residues. The CDR3 is CASSLEGSYNEQFF. CDR3 nucleotides: TGCGCCAGCAGCTTGGAGGGCTCCTACAATGAGCAGTTCTTC.

This clonotype occurred many times. This sequence joins TRBV20-1 and TRBJ2-7; perhaps TRBD2 as D (6 bases). Germline CDR1 DFQATT, CDR2 SNEGSKA (reference sequence). V was cut by 4 bases and J by 4 bases, with 11 bases left in between. The CDR3 has 12 amino acids. Here the CDR3 reads CSAMRDQYEQYF. The DNA of the CDR3 is TGCAGTGCTATGCGGGATCAATACGAGCAGTACTTC.

This clonotype was found a few times. The chain uses TRBV9 and TRBJ2-7; D is undetermined. The germline gives CDR1 SGDLS, CDR2 YYNGEE. The CDR3 has 15 residues. Trimming pared 0 bases from V and 3 bases from J, leaving 13 bases between. The CDR3 spells CASSVGSSSYYEQYF. The CDR3 DNA follows: TGTGCCAGCAGCGTAGGGTCCAGTTCCTACTACGAGCAGTACTTC.

The rearrangement links TRBV5-1 to TRBJ1-2; 7 positions agree with TRBD1. The V segment lost 0 bases and the J segment 6 bases; nucleotides outside the gene matches: 5. This CDR3 has 14 residues. Germline CDR1 reads SGHRS; CDR2 reads YFSETQ. The CDR3 is CASSLGDRIDGYTF. The CDR3, as DNA: TGCGCCAGCAGCTTGGGGGACAGAATCGATGGCTACACCTTC.

This clonotype was observed at least ten times. The chain combines TRBV2 with TRBJ1-5; weak D call: TRBD1 (6 bases). The CDR3 extends over 15 amino acids. V shed 4 bases and J shed 4 bases, with 14 bases lying between them. The germline V gene has CDR1 SNHLY and CDR2 FYNNEI. CDR3 in amino acids: CASSGRDTWNQPQHF. The CDR3 DNA is TGTGCCAGCAGTGGGAGGGACACTTGGAATCAGCCCCAGCATTTT.

About this clonotype itself: This may come from a read error, since a much larger clone is one base off. V and J are TRBV7-2 and TRBJ2-1, with 8 positions matching TRBD2. CDR1 and CDR2 from the germline V gene are SGHTA and FQGNSA. V shed 3 bases and J 8 bases; nucleotides not matched to a gene: 9. The CDR3 has 15 amino acids. CDR3 residues: CASSLVGGREDEQFF. The CDR3 nucleotides read TGTGCCAGCAGCTTGGTGGGAGGGCGGGAGGATGAGCAGTTCTTC.

This chain links TRBV10-2 with TRBJ2-7; D is undetermined. CDR3 size: 14 residues. V shed 0 bases and J shed 2 bases, with 8 bases lying between them. Germline values: CDR1 WSHSY, CDR2 SAAADI. CDR3 in amino acids: CASSESSGPYEQYF. In nucleotides, the CDR3 is TGCGCCAGCAGTGAGTCCAGTGGCCCCTACGAGCAGTACTTC.

In its sample, this clonotype was seen a few times. The chain carries TRBV19 and TRBJ1-4; D is unclear. Germline V gene lookup returns CDR1 LNHDA and CDR2 SQIVND (reference sequence). With 10 bases removed from V and 4 bases from J, the gap between germline ends came to 13 bases. This CDR3 has 13 residues. The CDR3 DNA sequence: TGTGCCACCTCGGACCGATATAATGAAAAACTGTTTTTT. This sequence encodes CATSDRYNEKLFF.

The rearrangement uses TRBV28 and TRBJ2-7; TRBD1 matches at 8 bases. V was clipped by 6 bases and J by 2 bases; unmatched bases: 6. Germline CDR1 is MDHEN and CDR2 is SYDVKM. This CDR3 is 14 amino acids long. CDR3 DNA: TGTGCCAGCAGGAGGCAGGGGGCGGCCTACGAGCAGTACTTC. Encoded protein: CASRRQGAAYEQYF.

This clonotype was picked up a small number of times. The chain joins TRBV27 to TRBJ2-2; D call uncertain. Germline CDR1 MNHEY, CDR2 SMNVEV (reference sequence). The CDR3 runs to 14 residues. Trimming stripped 6 bases from V and 10 bases from J, with 18 bases between. As DNA, the CDR3 is TGTGCCAGCAGCCCCGGGCCCTTTAAGGAGGAGCTGTTTTTT. It encodes CASSPGPFKEELFF.

Of note for this clonotype: A read error is possible here, since a much larger clone lies one base away. Because it lacks the conserved phenylalanine or tryptophan at the end, this CDR3 is likely a read error. The rearrangement links TRBV12-3 or TRBV12-4 to TRBJ2-2; 7 bases match TRBD2. The CDR3 spans 14 residues. Trimming took 7 bases from V and 6 from J; bases not matched to a gene: 8. In DNA, the CDR3 is TGTGCCAGCACCTCGGCGGGAGCGTCCGGGGAGCTGTTTCTT. Its protein product is CASTSAGASGELFL.

The DNA of the CDR3 is TGTGCCAGCGCCCCGGGGAACACTGAAGCTTTCTTT. Its protein is CASAPGNTEAFF. The rearrangement uses TRBV5-8 and TRBJ1-1, with D unresolved. CDR1 SGHTS and CDR2 YDEGEE come from the germline V gene. V lost 7 bases, J lost 1 base, and 8 bases lay in between. This CDR3 is 12 amino acids long.

The CDR3 DNA sequence: TGTGCCAGCAGCCAAACCCATCCCAGGGGGACTGAAGCTTTCTTT. Translation gives CASSQTHPRGTEAFF. This chain links TRBV3-1 with TRBJ1-1, with 7 bases fitting TRBD1. V trimming: 2 bases; J trimming: 5 bases; junction bases outside the gene matches: 8. Germline V gene sequence: CDR1 LGHDT, CDR2 YNNKEL (reference sequence). The CDR3 runs 15 residues. The full variable domain, with the rest looked up from reference TRBV3-1 and TRBJ1-1, is DTAVSQTPKYLVTQMGNDKSIKCEQNLGHDTMYWYKQDSKKFLKIMFSYNNKELIINETVPNRFSPKSPDKAHLNLHINSLELGDSAVYFCASSQTHPRGTEAFFGQGTRLTVV.